The 17 T cell receptor beta chains given below trace back to one sample, sequenced in a study of T cell responses to AZD1222 COVID-19 vaccine. Produced via immunoSEQ multiplex PCR; TCRdb's table is partial and in-frame only. There are some 24,000 clones in the sample; about 86% occur only once, and 7% to 8.5% lies in the top ten. This sample comprised peripheral blood, obtained 28 days after the second AZD1222 dose. These receptors originate from an adult who received the AZD1222 COVID-19 vaccine.

The chain recombines TRBV5-4 with TRBJ1-2; 11 nucleotides agree with TRBD1. The J segment lost 8 bases and the V segment lost 3 bases, leaving 6 bases of the junction unmatched. The CDR3 sequence is 14 residues long. Germline assignment: CDR1 SGHNT and CDR2 YYREEE (reference sequence). In DNA, the CDR3 is TGTGCCAGCAGCTGGGGACAGGGGGAGAGAGGCTACACCTTC. Amino acid sequence: CASSWGQGERGYTF.

The V gene is TRBV19, the J gene TRBJ1-3; no firm D call. Germline-derived CDR1 and CDR2 are LNHDA and SQIVND (reference sequence). V lost 7 bases and J 4 bases, leaving 14 bases between the germline ends. CDR3 size: 14 residues. CDR3 protein: CASTVSGRGNTIYF. CDR3 coding DNA: TGTGCCAGTACGGTATCTGGGAGGGGAAACACCATATATTTT.

V gene TRBV5-6 combines with J gene TRBJ1-1, with 7 bases identical to TRBD1. CDR3 length equals 17 residues. The trim removed 3 bases at V and 0 bases at J, leaving 11 bases unmatched. Germline CDR1 SGHDT, CDR2 YYEEEE. CDR3 residues: CASSWNRDSDMNTEAFF. The CDR3 region has the DNA TGTGCCAGCAGCTGGAACCGGGACAGCGACATGAACACTGAAGCTTTCTTT.

V usage is TRBV2 and J usage is TRBJ2-5; 10 bases are a match to TRBD2. CDR1 is SNHLY and CDR2 is FYNNEI in the germline V gene. This CDR3 region has 15 residues. Losses at the gene ends were 3 bases for V and 2 bases for J; bases not matched to a gene: 3. The CDR3 coding sequence is TGTGCCAGCAGTGATAGCGGGGGGCGACAAGAGACCCAGTACTTC. It is translated as CASSDSGGRQETQYF.

This clone was found once. The J gene is TRBJ2-1, the V gene TRBV5-4, with 7 positions matching TRBD2. V shed 2 bases, J shed 1 base, and the junction held 6 bases outside the gene matches. The CDR3 is 16 residues long. Germline V CDR1 and CDR2: SGHNT, YYREEE (reference sequence). CDR3 in DNA: TGTGCCAGCAGCTTTGACCGGGACTATTCCTACAATGAGCAGTTCTTC. It translates to CASSFDRDYSYNEQFF.

The chain uses TRBV19 and TRBJ2-2; D perhaps matches TRBD1 (6 bases). Trimming left V 11 bases short and J 0 bases short, with 10 bases between. Germline CDR1 and CDR2: LNHDA and SQIVND (reference sequence). The CDR3 totals 13 residues. CDR3 nucleotides: TGTGCCGGTCGGACAGCGAACACCGGGGAGCTGTTTTTT. Protein product: CAGRTANTGELFF.

There are a few counts of this clone. The genes are TRBV5-1 and TRBJ2-1; 7 bases are shared with TRBD1. Germline-derived CDR1 and CDR2 are SGHRS and YFSETQ. Losses at the gene ends were 9 bases for V and 7 bases for J; bases not matched to a gene: 10. The CDR3 is 13 amino acids. As DNA, the CDR3 is TGCGCCACCAGAGAAGACAGGGTTAATGAGCAGTTCTTC. It encodes CATREDRVNEQFF.

About this clone itself: A junction end diverges from the germline sequence, so it may reflect a read error. V is TRBV18 and J is TRBJ1-4; no reliable D call. Germline-derived CDR1 and CDR2 are KGHSH and LQKENI. CDR3 size: 13 residues. CDR3 bases: TGTGCCACCTCAGACCAGGCTAATGAAAAACTGTTTTTT. The encoded protein is CATSDQANEKLFF.

This clone was found once. V is TRBV7-9 and J is TRBJ2-3; D is possibly TRBD2 (5 bases). Trimming cost V 5 bases and J 4 bases, with 7 bases left between them. The CDR3 runs 12 residues. In germline, CDR1 is SEHNR, CDR2 FQNEAQ (reference sequence). CDR3 nucleotides: TGTGCCAGCAGCGAAGCGGCAGATACGCAGTATTTT. It yields the protein CASSEAADTQYF.

The chain uses TRBV18 and TRBJ1-5; tentative D call: TRBD1 (6 bases). The V and J ends lost 5 bases and 7 bases respectively, with 15 bases between them. CDR1 is KGHSH and CDR2 is LQKENI in the germline V gene. The CDR3 has 14 residues. CDR3 sequence: CASSEQGREQPQHF. CDR3 nucleotides: TGTGCCAGCTCAGAACAGGGAAGAGAACAGCCCCAGCATTTT.

The rearrangement links TRBV27 to TRBJ2-7, with 7 bases aligning to TRBD1. This CDR3 region has 17 residues. Germline V CDR1 and CDR2: MNHEY, SMNVEV (reference sequence). The J segment lost 5 bases and the V segment lost 6 bases, leaving 19 bases of the junction unmatched. The CDR3 reads CASSRRPSGQPRNEQYF. CDR3 coding DNA: TGTGCCAGCAGCCGAAGACCCTCGGGACAGCCTAGGAACGAGCAGTACTTC.

The chain employs TRBV5-1 and TRBJ2-3; 15 nucleotides line up with TRBD2. The germline V gene has CDR1 SGHRS and CDR2 YFSETQ. V was clipped by 4 bases and J by 5 bases; unmatched bases: 5. CDR3 length: 16 residues. CDR3 region: CASSLPGLAGGDTQYF. CDR3 in DNA: TGCGCCAGCAGCCTTCCGGGACTAGCGGGGGGAGATACGCAGTATTTT.

The chain couples TRBV4-2 to TRBJ1-2, with TRBD1 matching 9 bases. V shed 0 bases and J 2 bases; nucleotides not matched to a gene: 7. In germline, CDR1 is LGHNA, CDR2 YNFKEQ. The CDR3 covers 17 residues. CDR3 coding DNA: TGTGCCAGCAGCCAAGATGCCCAGGGACAGGGAAACTATGGCTACACCTTC. Protein product: CASSQDAQGQGNYGYTF.

V and J are TRBV7-9 and TRBJ1-1; perhaps TRBD1 as D (5 bases). Trimming took 7 bases from V and 1 from J, leaving 19 bases between them. CDR1 and CDR2 (germline): SEHNR, FQNEAQ (reference sequence). The CDR3 length is 16 residues. CDR3 amino acids: CASIPYEGVGNTEAFF. DNA for the CDR3: TGTGCCAGCATCCCATATGAAGGGGTGGGGAACACTGAAGCTTTCTTT.

A single count supports this clone. This rearrangement joins TRBV6-5 to TRBJ2-1, with D unresolved. Trimming cost V 8 bases and J 7 bases, with 12 bases left between them. In germline, CDR1 is MNHEY, CDR2 SVGAGI. The CDR3 covers 12 residues. The CDR3 sequence is CASPSSWNEQFF. The CDR3 coding sequence is TGTGCCAGCCCCAGCTCGTGGAATGAGCAGTTCTTC.

V usage is TRBV6-1 and J usage is TRBJ1-2; D gene unclear. Trimming removed 3 bases from V and 2 bases from J, with 7 bases in between. The CDR3 runs 13 residues. The V gene's germline CDR1 is MNHNS and CDR2 SASEGT. The chain's CDR3 is CASSDGENYGYTF. The CDR3 nucleotides read TGTGCCAGCAGTGACGGCGAGAACTATGGCTACACCTTC.

In DNA form, the CDR3 reads TGTGCCATCAGTGCCGACAGGGCTGCTAATGAAAAACTGTTTTTT. Encoded protein: CAISADRAANEKLFF. The chain is built from TRBV10-3 and TRBJ1-4, with 7 bases fitting TRBD1. The germline V gene has CDR1 ENHRY and CDR2 SYGVKD. The CDR3 contains 15 residues. With 4 bases clipped from V and 3 bases from J, the junction kept 5 bases outside the gene matches.